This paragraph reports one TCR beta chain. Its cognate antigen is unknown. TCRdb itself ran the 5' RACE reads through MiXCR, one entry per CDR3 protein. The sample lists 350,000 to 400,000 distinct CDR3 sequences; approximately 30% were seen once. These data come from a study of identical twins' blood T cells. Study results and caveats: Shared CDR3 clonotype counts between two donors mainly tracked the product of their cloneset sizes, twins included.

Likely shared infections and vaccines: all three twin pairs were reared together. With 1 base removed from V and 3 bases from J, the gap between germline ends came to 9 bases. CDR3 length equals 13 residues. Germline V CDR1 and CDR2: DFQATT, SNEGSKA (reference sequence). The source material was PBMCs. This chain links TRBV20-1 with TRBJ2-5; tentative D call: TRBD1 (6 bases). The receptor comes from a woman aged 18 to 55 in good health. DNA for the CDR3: TGCAGTGCTAGAGCGCACAGGGAAGAGACCCAGTACTTC. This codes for CSARAHREETQYF.